This paragraph reports one T cell receptor (beta chain). Its cognate antigen is unknown. Time point of the sample: patch test 3, about 24 weeks after DPC sensitization. The sample's treatment: therapeutic diphenylcyclopropenone sensitization with weekly scalp DPC. The data originate from a study of human T cells and chemical hapten exposure. General observations from the study: The number of TCRs above 1 in 1000 frequency did not change after DPC sensitization.

Germline V gene lookup returns CDR1 LGHNA and CDR2 YNFKEQ. The CDR3 covers 14 residues. V shed 4 bases and J 7 bases; nucleotides not matched to a gene: 7. Authors' methods: Per-sample TCR counts ranged from roughly 20,000 to 700,000, median roughly 87,000. Via MiXCR, TCRdb re-called the RACE reads, giving one row per CDR3 protein. TCRdb's processing, not the authors', yielded these V and J calls. Among tens of thousands of distinct CDR3 sequences listed, 9.9% were seen once. Sequenced material: whole blood, taken in connection with sensitization to the hapten diphenylcyclopropenone (DPC). This chain connects TRBV4-2 to TRBJ1-2; TRBD1 agrees at 9 bases. This sequence was found in a middle-aged woman with alopecia areata. Some clones in this sample may be carry-over from other donors' samples. CDR3 DNA sequence: TGTGCCAGCAGCCCTGGGGACAGGGTTGGTGGCTACACCTTC. It translates to CASSPGDRVGGYTF.